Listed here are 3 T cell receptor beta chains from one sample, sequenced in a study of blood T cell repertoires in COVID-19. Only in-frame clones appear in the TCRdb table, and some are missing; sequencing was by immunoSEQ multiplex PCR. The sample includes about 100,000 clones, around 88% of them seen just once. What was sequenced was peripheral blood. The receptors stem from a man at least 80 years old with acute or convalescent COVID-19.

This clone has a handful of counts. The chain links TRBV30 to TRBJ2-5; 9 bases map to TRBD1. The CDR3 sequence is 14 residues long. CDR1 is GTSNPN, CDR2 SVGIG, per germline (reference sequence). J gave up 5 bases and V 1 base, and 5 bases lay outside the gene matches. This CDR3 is CAWSGTGGWETQYF. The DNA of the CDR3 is TGTGCCTGGAGTGGAACAGGGGGCTGGGAGACCCAGTACTTC.

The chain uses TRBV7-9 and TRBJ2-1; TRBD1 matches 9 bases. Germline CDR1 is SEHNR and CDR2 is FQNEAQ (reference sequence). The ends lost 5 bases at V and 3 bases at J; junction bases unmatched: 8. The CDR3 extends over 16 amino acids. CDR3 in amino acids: CASSLHRDRVYNEQFF. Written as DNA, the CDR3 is TGTGCCAGCAGCCTCCACCGGGACAGGGTCTACAATGAGCAGTTCTTC.

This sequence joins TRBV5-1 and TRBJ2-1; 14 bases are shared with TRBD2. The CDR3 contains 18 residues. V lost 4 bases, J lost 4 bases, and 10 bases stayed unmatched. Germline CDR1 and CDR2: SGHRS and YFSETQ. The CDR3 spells CASSPSPGLAGVYNEQFF. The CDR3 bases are TGCGCCAGCAGCCCCTCCCCGGGACTAGCGGGAGTATACAATGAGCAGTTCTTC.